The rows below give T cell receptor beta chains drawn from one sample of a study of identical twins. Each CDR3 protein gets one entry after TCRdb re-called the 5' RACE reads with MiXCR. The data contain some 690,000 distinct CDR3 sequences, around 20% of them singletons. These data also formed part of another study, on T cells expressing NK-cell markers.

Material: PBMCs. These receptor sequences come from a woman younger than 30 in good health. The CDR3 runs from the conserved cysteine through the conserved F or W. The D gene is left open where the match is weak. Size is omitted from some rows. Given values are once, few, many or a class for expanded clones.

V	D	size	J	CDR3	DNA
TRBV20-1	TRBD2	NA	TRBJ2-4	CSARVAGGQALNIQYF	TGCAGTGCAAGGGTAGCGGGGGGCCAAGCTCTAAACATTCAGTACTTC
TRBV15	TRBD1	NA	TRBJ2-7	CATSPTRTGGTYEQYF	TGTGCCACCAGCCCCACGAGGACAGGGGGGACCTACGAGCAGTACTTC
TRBV4-1	NA	many	TRBJ1-1	CASSHLRGNTEAFF	TGCGCCAGCAGCCACCTACGCGGGAACACTGAAGCTTTCTTT
TRBV11-2	TRBD2	NA	TRBJ2-5	CASSIAGTSGSLGVTQYF	TGTGCCAGCAGCATCGCCGGGACTAGCGGGAGTCTTGGGGTGACCCAGTACTTC
TRBV20-1	NA	NA	TRBJ2-4	CSASRGKNIQYF	TGCAGTGCTAGCCGAGGTAAAAACATTCAGTACTTC
TRBV20-1	TRBD1	NA	TRBJ2-3	CSARDRAGTDTQYF	TGCAGTGCTAGGGACAGGGCCGGCACAGATACGCAGTATTTT
TRBV10-2	TRBD1	NA	TRBJ2-7	CASSEGTGSYEQYF	TGCGCCAGCAGTGAAGGGACAGGGTCCTACGAGCAGTACTTC
TRBV9	TRBD2	few	TRBJ2-5	CASSAGGGPQETQYF	TGTGCCAGCAGCGCCGGGGGGGGACCTCAAGAGACCCAGTACTTC
TRBV12-3/TRBV12-4	NA	few	TRBJ2-7	CASSDDGYEQYF	TGTGCCAGCAGTGATGACGGTTACGAGCAGTACTTC
TRBV6-6	NA	NA	TRBJ2-5	CASSPQVQETQYF	TGTGCCAGCAGTCCACAGGTCCAAGAGACCCAGTACTTC
TRBV7-9	TRBD2	NA	TRBJ2-1	CASNDRPSGSSYNEQFF	TGTGCCAGCAACGACCGCCCTAGCGGGAGTTCCTACAATGAGCAGTTCTTC
TRBV12-3/TRBV12-4	TRBD2	NA	TRBJ2-7	CASSFRTSGNYEQYF	TGTGCCAGCAGTTTTCGAACTAGCGGGAACTACGAGCAGTACTTC
TRBV7-9	TRBD2	many	TRBJ2-1	CASTGSGTSYNEQFF	TGTGCCAGCACCGGAAGCGGGACTTCCTACAATGAGCAGTTCTTC
TRBV10-3	NA	many	TRBJ2-1	CAISESGPLRDEQFF	TGTGCCATCAGTGAATCGGGGCCACTTAGGGATGAGCAGTTCTTC
TRBV20-1	NA	few	TRBJ2-3	CSAIRETDTQYF	TGCAGTGCTATTAGGGAGACGGATACGCAGTATTTT
TRBV5-1	TRBD2	NA	TRBJ2-3	CASSLTSGGPKDTQYF	TGCGCCAGCAGCTTAACTAGCGGGGGTCCCAAGGATACGCAGTATTTT
TRBV5-1	NA	few	TRBJ2-7	CASSISGPNEQYF	TGCGCCAGCAGCATCTCCGGACCGAACGAGCAGTACTTC
TRBV12-3/TRBV12-4	NA	few	TRBJ2-7	CASSPYGGPGGEQYF	TGTGCCAGCAGTCCCTACGGGGGGCCGGGGGGCGAGCAGTACTTC
TRBV20-1	NA	few	TRBJ1-6	CSAHTEGESPLHF	TGCAGTGCTCACACAGAGGGGGAATCACCCCTCCACTTT
TRBV10-3	NA	few	TRBJ1-5	CAISESTAEQPQHF	TGTGCCATCAGTGAGTCTACTGCTGAACAGCCCCAGCATTTT
TRBV11-1	NA	NA	TRBJ2-1	CASSSYSAGQSSSYNEQFF	TGTGCCAGCAGCTCCTACTCTGCGGGACAGAGTAGCTCCTACAATGAGCAGTTCTTC
TRBV9	TRBD2	few	TRBJ2-7	CASSVGLAAYEQYF	TGTGCCAGCAGCGTCGGACTAGCGGCATACGAGCAGTACTTC
TRBV6-2/TRBV6-3	TRBD1	few	TRBJ1-1	CASSPHPRGTEAFF	TGTGCCAGCAGCCCGCACCCCAGGGGGACTGAAGCTTTCTTT
TRBV6-2/TRBV6-3	TRBD2	few	TRBJ2-5	CASSDRAAGVETQYF	TGTGCCAGCAGCGACCGGGCAGCGGGGGTCGAGACCCAGTACTTC
TRBV20-1	NA	NA	TRBJ2-3	CSAKPSSPDTQYF	TGCAGTGCTAAACCTAGTAGCCCAGATACGCAGTATTTT
TRBV18	NA	NA	TRBJ2-7	CASSPRKTYEQYF	TGTGCCAGCTCACCACGCAAGACCTACGAGCAGTACTTC
TRBV3-1	TRBD1	many	TRBJ1-1	CASSQGTGGPEAFF	TGTGCCAGCAGCCAGGGAACAGGGGGCCCTGAAGCTTTCTTT
TRBV29-1	NA	NA	TRBJ1-5	CSASQGSFQPQHF	TGCAGCGCGTCACAGGGAAGTTTTCAGCCCCAGCATTTT
TRBV29-1	NA	few	TRBJ1-1	CSVGFSTEAFF	TGCAGCGTTGGATTCTCCACTGAAGCTTTCTTT
TRBV12-3/TRBV12-4	NA	few	TRBJ2-3	CASSSLLVTDTQYF	TGTGCCAGCAGCTCCCTTCTAGTGACAGATACGCAGTATTTT
TRBV20-1	TRBD2	few	TRBJ2-7	CSARGVLLAGSYEQYF	TGCAGTGCTAGAGGGGTGCTGCTAGCGGGGTCCTACGAGCAGTACTTC
TRBV9	NA	few	TRBJ2-7	CASSGTWSGEQYF	TGTGCCAGCAGCGGGACTTGGTCAGGCGAGCAGTACTTC
TRBV7-9	TRBD1	NA	TRBJ2-3	CASSLTGTVTDTQYF	TGTGCCAGCAGCTTAACCGGGACAGTCACAGATACGCAGTATTTT
TRBV10-3	NA	NA	TRBJ2-1	CAISSSPGEQFF	TGTGCCATCAGTTCCTCCCCGGGGGAGCAGTTCTTC
TRBV10-3	TRBD2	few	TRBJ2-7	CAAASGTSSYEQYF	TGTGCCGCCGCCAGCGGGACCTCTTCCTACGAGCAGTACTTC
TRBV29-1	TRBD2	few	TRBJ2-5	CSVGEGMETQYF	TGCAGCGTTGGGGAGGGTATGGAGACCCAGTACTTC
TRBV27	NA	NA	TRBJ1-1	CASSKDSLNTEAFF	TGTGCCAGCAGTAAGGACAGCTTGAACACTGAAGCTTTCTTT
TRBV12-3/TRBV12-4	NA	NA	TRBJ1-2	CASSSVAGHPNF	TGTGCCAGCAGTTCGGTGGCAGGCCATCCCAACTTC
TRBV20-1	NA	NA	TRBJ2-7	CSARGDWSGDEQYF	TGCAGTGCTAGGGGTGATTGGTCAGGGGACGAGCAGTACTTC
TRBV7-9	NA	few	TRBJ2-7	CASSRTPEYEQYF	TGTGCCAGCAGCAGGACTCCCGAATACGAGCAGTACTTC
TRBV7-2	TRBD2	NA	TRBJ2-1	CASSLTGTSIDEQFF	TGTGCCAGCAGCTTAACCGGGACTAGCATCGATGAGCAGTTCTTC
TRBV6-1	NA	NA	TRBJ2-2	CASSAGLDTGELFF	TGTGCCAGCAGTGCGGGACTCGACACCGGGGAGCTGTTTTTT
TRBV12-3/TRBV12-4	NA	many	TRBJ1-2	CASSFGLGGYYGYTF	TGTGCCAGCAGTTTTGGGCTAGGGGGGTACTATGGCTACACCTTC
TRBV20-1	TRBD1	few	TRBJ2-1	CSARALDRRNEQFF	TGCAGTGCTAGAGCTTTGGACAGGCGGAATGAGCAGTTCTTC
TRBV29-1	NA	NA	TRBJ2-5	CSVEGVPGHRWETQYF	TGCAGCGTTGAAGGGGTTCCGGGACATCGGTGGGAGACCCAGTACTTC
TRBV12-3/TRBV12-4	NA	NA	TRBJ2-3	CASSPVVGTDTQYF	TGTGCCAGCAGCCCGGTTGTTGGCACAGATACGCAGTATTTT
TRBV20-1	TRBD2	few	TRBJ2-5	CSASTGTSGRRQETQYF	TGCAGTGCTAGCACCGGGACTAGCGGGAGGAGGCAGGAGACCCAGTACTTC
TRBV12-3/TRBV12-4	NA	few	TRBJ2-1	CASTRTWEPYNELFF	TGTGCCAGCACTCGTACGTGGGAGCCCTACAATGAGCTGTTCTTC
TRBV6-1	TRBD2	many	TRBJ2-1	CASSATSGGADEQFF	TGTGCCAGCAGTGCGACTAGCGGGGGGGCCGATGAGCAGTTCTTC
TRBV25-1	NA	few	TRBJ2-7	CASSALGDRRFYEQYF	TGTGCCAGCAGTGCCCTGGGTGACAGGCGTTTCTACGAGCAGTACTTC
TRBV7-9	NA	many	TRBJ1-2	CASSLAGDGYTF	TGTGCCAGCAGCTTAGCGGGGGATGGCTACACCTTC
TRBV23-1	NA	few	TRBJ2-1	CASSQSGVSEEQFF	TGCGCCAGCAGTCAATCGGGAGTTAGTGAAGAGCAGTTCTTC
TRBV2	NA	once	TRBJ2-3	CASTGASETDTQYF	TGTGCCAGCACCGGGGCTTCTGAGACAGATACGCAGTATTTT
TRBV18	NA	once	TRBJ2-5	CASSPSTGLETQYF	TGTGCCAGCTCACCATCCACAGGGTTGGAGACCCAGTACTTC
TRBV5-1	NA	many	TRBJ2-3	CASSFHAQGGPGTDTQYF	TGCGCCAGCAGCTTCCATGCTCAGGGGGGGCCGGGCACAGATACGCAGTATTTT